This T cell receptor (beta chain) was sequenced during a study of OX40 agonist ivuxolimab in advanced cancers. Context from the whole study: Ivuxolimab was a fully human IgG2 agonistic monoclonal antibody targeting the costimulatory receptor OX40 (CD134). The dose-escalation cohort was approximately 83% male with a mean age of about 58 years, ranging from about 20 to 85. Intravenous ivuxolimab was administered to patients every 2 weeks at six dose levels: 0.01, 0.1, 0.3, 1.5, 3 and 10 mg/kg. The paper describes the monotherapy dose-escalation part (N of about 54 patients) of the phase I trial of ivuxolimab. The point of sequencing TCRbeta in the periphery was to test whether ivuxolimab changed TCR sequence diversity and drove clonal T-cell expansion. Of the approximately 50 patients in dose escalation, about 20 had hepatocellular carcinoma, about 15 had melanoma, 9 had renal cell carcinoma and 9 had head and neck cancer. Partial responses occurred in three dose-escalation patients: two with cutaneous melanoma and one with hepatocellular carcinoma. Prior anti-PD-1, anti-PD-L1 or anti-CTLA-4 therapy was permitted, and about 40% of dose-escalation patients had received checkpoint inhibitors. The full study reports these points: The antigen specificity of the peripheral T cells that underwent clonal expansion was not determined. In partial responders in the 0.1-3.0 mg/kg groups, normalized peripheral clonal expansion was found to be among the lowest, especially among CD8+ T cells. Low levels of normalized T-cell clonal expansion were also seen in some patients who did not respond. After ivuxolimab, expanded clones were on average more numerous among CD8+ T cells than among CD4+ T cells. At doses of 0.1 to 3.0 mg/kg, clonal expansion of both CD4+ and CD8+ blood T cells was observed from baseline to week 6.

Patients with autoimmune disease history or receiving systemic immunosuppression were excluded from the trial. Peripheral blood for TCR sequencing was drawn from every dose cohort at baseline, at cycle 4 day 1 and at cycle 7 day 1. The samples were drawn from a first-in-human, open-label, multicenter phase I dose-escalation trial of ivuxolimab. Adults with locally advanced or metastatic melanoma, renal cell, hepatocellular, or head and neck squamous cell carcinoma were enrolled in the trial. Before TCR sequencing, CD4+ T cells and CD8+ T cells from peripheral blood were sorted into separate populations. With regard to this clone: This clone's antigen is unknown. Base qualities are not recorded, but no much larger clone differs from it by a single base.

Genomic DNA was isolated from the sorted cells so that the TCRbeta CDR3 region could be sequenced. The immunoSEQ Assay was used for sequencing of TCRbeta CDR3 regions. TCRdb obtained this table from immuneACCESS and retained in-frame rearrangements with V and J assigned. These tables miss some clones; where compared with another copy, unresolved V genes account for less than half of the shortfall, and the remainder is unexplained. Across this sample there are 50,000 or so clones, with approximately 81% seen only once. Of the sample, just over 20% is held by the ten largest clones. The sample consisted of CD4+ or CD8+ T cells sorted from blood, taken in a trial of the OX40 agonist ivuxolimab. The receptor's source is an adult with an advanced solid tumor such as melanoma, head and neck, liver or kidney cancer.

The CDR3 region reads CASSTGQGSNQPQHF. The nucleotide sequence reads as follows: TGTGCCAGTAGTACAGGGCAGGGTAGCAATCAGCCCCAGCATTTT. The chain was built from TRBV19 and TRBJ1-5, and TRBD1 may be the D gene, going by 5 matching bases. Spanning cysteine to phenylalanine, the CDR3 consists of 15 amino acids. The kept DNA is CDR3 alone, 45 bases in frame from the first base. CDR1 and CDR2, looked up from the germline V gene (reference sequence), are LNHDA and SQIVND. The junction shows trimming of 4 bases on V and 0 bases on J, plus 10 bases between the germline ends.